The rows below give T cell receptor beta chains drawn from one sample of a study of cytomegalovirus exposure and HLA in healthy donors. Produced via immunoSEQ multiplex PCR; TCRdb's table is partial and in-frame only. The table lists 200,000 or so clones, 70% of them singletons, with about 2.5% in the top ten. The sequenced sample consisted of PBMCs. Receptor source: a man aged 35-49 years in good health and CMV-seropositive. Both conserved end residues are part of each CDR3. A D gene is named only where the DNA matches it firmly. Clone sizes are given selectively: once, few, many, or a class where the clone is expanded.

v_gene: TRBV10-3
j_gene: TRBJ1-3
abundance: .
d_gene: .
CDR3nt: TGTGCCATCAGTGAGTCGAGCACCATATATTTT
CDR3aa: CAISESSTIYF

v_gene: TRBV10-3
j_gene: TRBJ1-2
abundance: .
d_gene: TRBD1
CDR3nt: TGTGCCATCAGTGAGATCCGGGACAGTCCATATGGCTACACCTTC
CDR3aa: CAISEIRDSPYGYTF

v_gene: TRBV19
j_gene: TRBJ1-2
abundance: .
d_gene: .
CDR3nt: TGTGCCAGTAGCCTCGGACAGTTAGGTAATGGCTACACCTTC
CDR3aa: CASSLGQLGNGYTF

v_gene: TRBV5-6
j_gene: TRBJ2-5
abundance: .
d_gene: .
CDR3nt: TGTGCCAGCAGCTTGGAAGCCCCGTACCAAGAGACCCAGTACTTC
CDR3aa: CASSLEAPYQETQYF

v_gene: TRBV5-6
j_gene: TRBJ2-3
abundance: .
d_gene: TRBD2
CDR3nt: TGTGCCAGCAGCTTGGGAGCGGGGTACACAGATACGCAGTATTTT
CDR3aa: CASSLGAGYTDTQYF

v_gene: TRBV6-1
j_gene: TRBJ2-5
abundance: .
d_gene: TRBD1
CDR3nt: TGTGCCAGCAGTTCACAGGGGGTCGGGGAGACCCAGTACTTC
CDR3aa: CASSSQGVGETQYF

v_gene: TRBV9
j_gene: TRBJ2-5
abundance: .
d_gene: TRBD2
CDR3nt: TGTGCCAGCAGCGTAGGACTAGCGGGGGTCCAAGAGACCCAGTACTTC
CDR3aa: CASSVGLAGVQETQYF

v_gene: TRBV5-1
j_gene: TRBJ2-5
abundance: once
d_gene: .
CDR3nt: TGCGCCAGCAGCTTGGGGCAGGGGCGTCTCAGGGGAGAGACCCAGTACTTC
CDR3aa: CASSLGQGRLRGETQYF

v_gene: TRBV6-5
j_gene: TRBJ2-2
abundance: .
d_gene: TRBD1
CDR3nt: TGTGCCAGCAGGACTACAGGGGAAGGATCCGGGGAGCTGTTTTTT
CDR3aa: CASRTTGEGSGELFF

v_gene: TRBV11-2
j_gene: TRBJ2-2
abundance: .
d_gene: .
CDR3nt: TGTGCCAGCAGCGGAGTAGGACTGGGTGGGACGGGGGACACCGGGGAGCTGTTTTTT
CDR3aa: CASSGVGLGGTGDTGELFF

v_gene: TRBV10-3
j_gene: TRBJ2-1
abundance: .
d_gene: TRBD2
CDR3nt: TGTGCCATCAATGGGGGGGAGGGCAATGAGCAGTTCTTC
CDR3aa: CAINGGEGNEQFF

v_gene: TRBV5-4
j_gene: TRBJ2-4
abundance: once
d_gene: .
CDR3nt: TGTGCCAGCAGCTTGGACACACCCTTAAACATTCAGTACTTC
CDR3aa: CASSLDTPLNIQYF

v_gene: TRBV5-4
j_gene: TRBJ1-1
abundance: .
d_gene: .
CDR3nt: TGTGCCAGCAGCTTGGATCCGACAGTAATGAACACTGAAGCTTTCTTT
CDR3aa: CASSLDPTVMNTEAFF

v_gene: TRBV9
j_gene: TRBJ2-7
abundance: .
d_gene: TRBD2
CDR3nt: TGTGCCAGCAGCGTCTCCGGGACTAGCGATTCCTACGAGCAGTACTTC
CDR3aa: CASSVSGTSDSYEQYF

v_gene: TRBV13
j_gene: TRBJ2-3
abundance: .
d_gene: .
CDR3nt: TGTGCCAGCAGCTTAGACCAGGGGCGGGCAGATACGCAGTATTTT
CDR3aa: CASSLDQGRADTQYF

v_gene: TRBV2
j_gene: TRBJ2-1
abundance: .
d_gene: TRBD2
CDR3nt: TGTGCCAGCAGCGGTAGACTAGCGGGGAACAATGAGCAGTTCTTC
CDR3aa: CASSGRLAGNNEQFF

v_gene: TRBV4-3
j_gene: TRBJ1-4
abundance: .
d_gene: .
CDR3nt: TGCGCCAGCAGCCAAGATTCGGCCCCTTCGGGGAAACTGTTTTTT
CDR3aa: CASSQDSAPSGKLFF

v_gene: TRBV2
j_gene: TRBJ1-4
abundance: few
d_gene: .
CDR3nt: TGTGCCAGCAGTTCCGGGTCCACTGTCGAAAAACTGTTTTTT
CDR3aa: CASSSGSTVEKLFF

v_gene: TRBV2
j_gene: TRBJ2-3
abundance: once
d_gene: TRBD2
CDR3nt: TGTGCCAGCAGGGCCCGACTAGCGGGGTTCCGAATGCAGTATTTT
CDR3aa: CASRARLAGFRMQYF

v_gene: TRBV29-1
j_gene: TRBJ2-7
abundance: once
d_gene: .
CDR3nt: TGCAGCGTGCGTGAGTACGAGCAGTACTTC
CDR3aa: CSVREYEQYF

v_gene: TRBV6-6
j_gene: TRBJ1-2
abundance: once
d_gene: .
CDR3nt: TGTGCCAGCAGTTACTCGGACACACACTATGGCTACACCTTC
CDR3aa: CASSYSDTHYGYTF

v_gene: TRBV19
j_gene: TRBJ2-1
abundance: .
d_gene: TRBD2
CDR3nt: TGTGCCAGTAGTATTGGGACGGGAGGTAGTATCAATGAGCAGTTCTTC
CDR3aa: CASSIGTGGSINEQFF

v_gene: TRBV11-2
j_gene: TRBJ1-6
abundance: few
d_gene: .
CDR3nt: TGTGCCAGCAGCTTGGCTGACTTTAATTCACCCCTCCACTTT
CDR3aa: CASSLADFNSPLHF

v_gene: TRBV5-1
j_gene: TRBJ1-1
abundance: .
d_gene: TRBD1
CDR3nt: TGCGCCAGCAGCTTGGAGGGCAGGGGGCACACTGAAGCTTTCTTT
CDR3aa: CASSLEGRGHTEAFF

v_gene: TRBV5-1
j_gene: TRBJ2-7
abundance: .
d_gene: .
CDR3nt: TGCGCCAGCAGCCCCAGGGGTCTGGGGCAGTACTTC
CDR3aa: CASSPRGLGQYF

v_gene: TRBV5-1
j_gene: TRBJ2-3
abundance: few
d_gene: .
CDR3nt: TGCGCCAGCAGCTTGACAGGACAGCCCCATAGCACAGATACGCAGTATTTT
CDR3aa: CASSLTGQPHSTDTQYF

v_gene: TRBV28
j_gene: TRBJ1-6
abundance: .
d_gene: .
CDR3nt: TGTGCCAGCAGTTTGAGGGAAAGTAATTCACCCCTCCACTTT
CDR3aa: CASSLRESNSPLHF

v_gene: TRBV5-1
j_gene: TRBJ2-3
abundance: few
d_gene: TRBD1
CDR3nt: TGCGCCAGCAGCTTGGTGGGGGACAGTCGCACAGATACGCAGTATTTT
CDR3aa: CASSLVGDSRTDTQYF

v_gene: TRBV10-3
j_gene: TRBJ1-4
abundance: .
d_gene: TRBD1
CDR3nt: TGTGCCATCAGTGGGGACAGGGGGTTATCTAATGAAAAACTGTTTTTT
CDR3aa: CAISGDRGLSNEKLFF

v_gene: TRBV9
j_gene: TRBJ2-7
abundance: .
d_gene: .
CDR3nt: TGTGCCAGCAGCGTAGAGGCTAGCGCTTTCTCCTACGAGCAGTACTTC
CDR3aa: CASSVEASAFSYEQYF

v_gene: TRBV7-9
j_gene: TRBJ1-4
abundance: .
d_gene: .
CDR3nt: TGTGCCAGCAGCTACAGGGTTGGGGAAAAACTGTTTTTT
CDR3aa: CASSYRVGEKLFF

v_gene: TRBV7-9
j_gene: TRBJ2-1
abundance: .
d_gene: TRBD1
CDR3nt: TGTGCCAGCAGCGACGACAGGGGCGATGAGCAGTTCTTC
CDR3aa: CASSDDRGDEQFF

v_gene: TRBV13
j_gene: TRBJ1-1
abundance: .
d_gene: .
CDR3nt: TGTGCCAGCAGCTTAGATGGGGCCGCGGAGGCTTTCTTT
CDR3aa: CASSLDGAAEAFF

v_gene: TRBV5-4
j_gene: TRBJ2-3
abundance: .
d_gene: .
CDR3nt: TGTGCCAGCAGCTCTAACAGGGAATCCATCACAGATACGCAGTATTTT
CDR3aa: CASSSNRESITDTQYF

v_gene: TRBV4-3
j_gene: TRBJ2-1
abundance: .
d_gene: .
CDR3nt: TGCGCCAGCAGCCAACCTGACTCGACGGGTATGGATGAGCAGTTCTTC
CDR3aa: CASSQPDSTGMDEQFF

v_gene: TRBV27
j_gene: TRBJ2-7
abundance: .
d_gene: .
CDR3nt: TGTGCCAGCAGTCAGGGGGGTGAGCAGTACTTC
CDR3aa: CASSQGGEQYF

v_gene: TRBV4-1
j_gene: TRBJ1-5
abundance: .
d_gene: .
CDR3nt: TGCGCCAGCAGCCTCCGGGACACTAATCAGCCCCAGCATTTT
CDR3aa: CASSLRDTNQPQHF

v_gene: TRBV9
j_gene: TRBJ2-3
abundance: .
d_gene: TRBD2
CDR3nt: TGTGCCAGCAGCGGTTACGGGACTATAATAACAGATACGCAGTATTTT
CDR3aa: CASSGYGTIITDTQYF

v_gene: TRBV5-4
j_gene: TRBJ1-1
abundance: few
d_gene: .
CDR3nt: TGTGCCAGCAGCTTAGGAGTCGGATTAAACACTGAAGCTTTCTTT
CDR3aa: CASSLGVGLNTEAFF

v_gene: TRBV11-1
j_gene: TRBJ2-5
abundance: .
d_gene: .
CDR3nt: TGTGCCAGCAGCGGGTCGGTAGCCCAAGAGACCCAGTACTTC
CDR3aa: CASSGSVAQETQYF

v_gene: TRBV27
j_gene: TRBJ2-3
abundance: .
d_gene: TRBD1
CDR3nt: TGTGCCAGCAGTTTAGTCGGATGGACAGGGGAGACAGATACGCAGTATTTT
CDR3aa: CASSLVGWTGETDTQYF

v_gene: TRBV4-1
j_gene: TRBJ2-3
abundance: .
d_gene: .
CDR3nt: TGCGCCAGCAGCCGATTACCGGGACTCCCTGCAGGGGATACGCAGTATTTT
CDR3aa: CASSRLPGLPAGDTQYF

v_gene: TRBV7-6
j_gene: TRBJ2-5
abundance: .
d_gene: TRBD1
CDR3nt: TGTGCCAGCAGCTTACCCCGACAGGGTGTGGAGACCCAGTACTTC
CDR3aa: CASSLPRQGVETQYF

v_gene: TRBV10-3
j_gene: TRBJ1-2
abundance: .
d_gene: TRBD1
CDR3nt: TGTGCCATCAGTATGGGACAGCGCCAAAACTATGGCTACACCTTC
CDR3aa: CAISMGQRQNYGYTF

v_gene: TRBV28
j_gene: TRBJ2-3
abundance: .
d_gene: .
CDR3nt: TGTGCCAGCCGGGGGGGGACAGGCACAGATACGCAGTATTTT
CDR3aa: CASRGGTGTDTQYF

v_gene: TRBV18
j_gene: TRBJ2-2
abundance: .
d_gene: .
CDR3nt: TGTGCCAGCTCGCCAGAGGCACCGAACACCGGGGAGCTGTTTTTT
CDR3aa: CASSPEAPNTGELFF